This T cell receptor (beta chain) came from a study of T cells in Graves' hyperthyroidism and ophthalmopathy. Many counts were recorded for this clonotype. The TCR beta CDR3 regions underwent amplification using RNA transcripts as the source. RT-PCR in the first round (using the HTBI primer set) targeted the TCR CDR3. Using its own MiXCR run on the multiplex PCR reads, TCRdb lists one record per CDR3 protein. The table has under 350,000 distinct CDR3 sequences, 21% seen once. V was clipped by 4 bases and J by 2 bases, with 6 bases between them. The CDR3 covers 13 residues. Germline V gene data show CDR1 as SQVTM and CDR2 as ANQGSEA.

The source of this sequence is a woman aged 50 to 60 with Graves' hyperthyroidism. Input material: blood. The chain uses TRBV29-1 and TRBJ1-6, with no clear D. The CDR3 loop is CSVGTAYNSPLHF. CDR3 nucleotide sequence: TGCAGCGTTGGGACGGCCTATAATTCACCCCTCCACTTT.